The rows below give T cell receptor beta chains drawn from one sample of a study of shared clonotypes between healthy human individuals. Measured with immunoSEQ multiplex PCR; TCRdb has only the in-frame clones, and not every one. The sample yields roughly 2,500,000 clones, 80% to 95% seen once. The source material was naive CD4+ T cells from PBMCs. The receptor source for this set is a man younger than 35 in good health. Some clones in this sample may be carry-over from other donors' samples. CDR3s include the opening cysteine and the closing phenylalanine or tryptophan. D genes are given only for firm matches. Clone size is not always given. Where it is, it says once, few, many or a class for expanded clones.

TGCGCCAGCAGCTTGGGACTAGCGGGCACCTACGAGCAGTACTTC | CASSLGLAGTYEQYF | TRBD2 | TRBV5-1 | - | TRBJ2-7
TGTGCCAGCAGCTTTAGACAGAACACTGAAGCTTTCTTT | CASSFRQNTEAFF | - | TRBV11-2 | - | TRBJ1-1
TGCGCCAGCAGCTTGGACCAACGACAGGGTATCGGAGAGACCCAGTACTTC | CASSLDQRQGIGETQYF | TRBD1 | TRBV5-1 | - | TRBJ2-5
TGTGCCAGCTCAGCGGGGGACAGCCTGAATGAAAAACTGTTTTTT | CASSAGDSLNEKLFF | TRBD1 | TRBV18 | - | TRBJ1-4
TGCAGTGCTCAAAATTATGGCTACACCTTC | CSAQNYGYTF | - | TRBV20-1 | - | TRBJ1-2
TGTGCCAGCTCACCACGGGGACAGGCAGGGAGCAATCAGCCCCAGCATTTT | CASSPRGQAGSNQPQHF | TRBD1 | TRBV18 | - | TRBJ1-5
TGCGCCAGCAGCTTGGAGGCGAGGGGGCCTGGCTACACCTTC | CASSLEARGPGYTF | TRBD1 | TRBV5-1 | once | TRBJ1-2
TGTGCCAGCAGTTCCGGGACTAGCGGGAGGACCAACACCGGGGAGCTGTTTTTT | CASSSGTSGRTNTGELFF | TRBD2 | TRBV28 | - | TRBJ2-2
TGTGCCAGCAGCTTACGGCAGGGACCTCCCTACGAGCAGTACTTC | CASSLRQGPPYEQYF | - | TRBV7-9 | - | TRBJ2-7
TGCGCCAGCGGGGTGGTAGACCTCACAGATACGCAGTATTTT | CASGVVDLTDTQYF | - | TRBV5-1 | once | TRBJ2-3
TGTGCCAGCAGTGGACAGCCGGGACTTGCCACCGGGGAGCTGTTTTTT | CASSGQPGLATGELFF | - | TRBV6-4 | - | TRBJ2-2
TGCGCCAGCAGCACACCGGGACAGGGGATTTACGAGCAGTACTTC | CASSTPGQGIYEQYF | TRBD1 | TRBV5-1 | - | TRBJ2-7
TGTGCCAGCAGCTTGATGCACGGACAGGGGAACACTGAAGCTTTCTTT | CASSLMHGQGNTEAFF | TRBD1 | TRBV7-3 | - | TRBJ1-1
TGTGCCAGCAGCTTAGCGGCGGGACAGGGACCATATGGCTACACCTTC | CASSLAAGQGPYGYTF | TRBD1 | TRBV11-1 | - | TRBJ1-2
TGTGCCAGCAGTTTAGCCCGACTAGCGGGAGACCAATTGGGAGATACGCAGTATTTT | CASSLARLAGDQLGDTQYF | TRBD2 | TRBV28 | - | TRBJ2-3
TGTGCCAGCAGCTTCACAGGGATCACCGGGGAGCTGTTTTTT | CASSFTGITGELFF | - | TRBV7-2 | - | TRBJ2-2
TGTGCCAGCAGCTTAGGCCTACCCGGGGGTGAGCAGTTCTTC | CASSLGLPGGEQFF | - | TRBV7-2 | - | TRBJ2-1
TGTGCCAGCAGTTTAAGCCGGATGAACACTGAAGCTTTCTTT | CASSLSRMNTEAFF | - | TRBV28 | few | TRBJ1-1
TGTGCCACCGCGACAGCTTATAGCAATCAGCCCCAGCATTTT | CATATAYSNQPQHF | - | TRBV6-6 | - | TRBJ1-5
TGTGCCATCAGTGGGGGACTAGCGGCCGGACATTACAATGAGCAGTTCTTC | CAISGGLAAGHYNEQFF | TRBD2 | TRBV10-3 | - | TRBJ2-1
TGCGCCAGCAGCTCCGGGACAGCGGGTTATGAAAAACTGTTTTTT | CASSSGTAGYEKLFF | TRBD1 | TRBV5-1 | - | TRBJ1-4
TGTGCCTGCCAGGTGGCGGGAGGGGCTCGCTCCTACAATGAGCAGTTCTTC | CACQVAGGARSYNEQFF | TRBD2 | TRBV30 | - | TRBJ2-1
TGCAGCGTGATCGATGGCCGCGGGGATGAGCAGTTCTTC | CSVIDGRGDEQFF | - | TRBV29-1 | - | TRBJ2-1
TGCAGCGGCGGGAGGGCCGGGGATACGCAGTATTTT | CSGGRAGDTQYF | TRBD2 | TRBV29-1 | once | TRBJ2-3
TGTGCCAGCTCACAAACCGGGACAGGGAACACTGAAGCTTTCTTT | CASSQTGTGNTEAFF | TRBD1 | TRBV18 | - | TRBJ1-1
TGCGCCAGCAGCTCGGTGGGGGGAACGGGCAATGAGCAGTTCTTC | CASSSVGGTGNEQFF | - | TRBV5-1 | - | TRBJ2-1
TGTGCCAGTAGTATTCGACTTTTATCTGGAAACACCATATATTTT | CASSIRLLSGNTIYF | - | TRBV19 | - | TRBJ1-3
TGTGCCAGCAGCTTAGAGGGCCAGGGAGCCTACGAGCAGTACTTC | CASSLEGQGAYEQYF | - | TRBV7-8 | - | TRBJ2-7
TGCGCCAGTAGCGCGTGGGGCTCCACCGGGGAGCTGTTTTTT | CASSAWGSTGELFF | - | TRBV5-1 | - | TRBJ2-2
TGTGCCAGCAGGGGACAAACTAACTATGGCTACACCTTC | CASRGQTNYGYTF | - | TRBV6-5 | - | TRBJ1-2
TGTGCCAGCAGCAGGGGGCTCCCCTACGAGCAGTACTTC | CASSRGLPYEQYF | TRBD1 | TRBV11-2 | once | TRBJ2-7
TGCGCCAGCAGCCTCCTCTACAGCCAGGGGAAATACAATGAGCAGTTCTTC | CASSLLYSQGKYNEQFF | - | TRBV5-1 | - | TRBJ2-1
TGTGCCAGCAGTTTATTCCATGGGCTAGCGGGAGAAGAGACCCAGTACTTC | CASSLFHGLAGEETQYF | TRBD2 | TRBV27 | - | TRBJ2-5
TGTGCCAGCAGCGACATGGGGAAGAACACTGAAGCTTTCTTT | CASSDMGKNTEAFF | - | TRBV7-9 | - | TRBJ1-1
TGTGCCAGCAGTGAAGCGTTCGATGAGCAGTTCTTC | CASSEAFDEQFF | - | TRBV6-1 | - | TRBJ2-1
TGTGCCAGCAGTTTTATCAGTAATCTGTCGAATGGCTACACCTTC | CASSFISNLSNGYTF | - | TRBV6-5 | - | TRBJ1-2
TGTGCCAGCAGCTTAGCTTCTACCTCCTACAATGAGCAGTTCTTC | CASSLASTSYNEQFF | - | TRBV7-2 | once | TRBJ2-1
TGTGCCAGCAGTTTATCATACAGGGCGGGATCCTACGAGCAGTACTTC | CASSLSYRAGSYEQYF | - | TRBV27 | - | TRBJ2-7